These 18 T cell receptor beta chains originate from one sample sequenced in a study of radiation and T cells in renal cell carcinoma. TCRdb's table, derived via immunoSEQ multiplex PCR, lists solely in-frame clones and lacks some. The sample carries about 150,000 clones, roughly 87% recorded once. As to time point: blood 2 weeks post-SBRT. The treatment here: 15 Gy SBRT to primary tumor, nephrectomy 4 weeks later. The sequencing used blood, collected from a patient whose treatment included radiotherapy and nephrectomy. The receptors here all came from a woman aged 50 to 65 with renal cell carcinoma.

V and J are TRBV2 and TRBJ1-1; D may be TRBD1 (6 bases). The CDR3 totals 15 residues. V lost 1 base and J 12 bases, leaving 21 bases between the germline ends. Per germline, CDR1 SNHLY and CDR2 FYNNEI. The CDR3 DNA reads as TGTGCCAGCAGTGAAGATGCCCTCGGGGGGCGGGGGCCTTTCTTT. Protein sequence: CASSEDALGGRGPFF.

The rearrangement joins TRBV30 to TRBJ2-4; maybe TRBD1 (5 bases). The CDR3 loop spans 14 amino acids. CDR1 and CDR2 from the germline V gene are GTSNPN and SVGIG (reference sequence). Trimming removed 2 bases from V and 5 bases from J, with 13 bases in between. The CDR3, as DNA: TGTGCCTGGAGTCTGGCTGGCAGGGAAAACATTCAGTACTTC. It translates to CAWSLAGRENIQYF.

This chain joins TRBV7-2 and TRBJ1-2; no definite D call. The length of the CDR3 is 13 residues. Trimming took 2 bases from V and 7 from J, leaving 11 bases between them. Per germline, CDR1 SGHTA and CDR2 FQGNSA. The CDR3 sequence is CASSLPGQRGYTF. The CDR3 DNA sequence: TGTGCCAGCAGCTTACCCGGGCAGCGTGGCTACACCTTC.

J is TRBJ2-7 and V is TRBV10-3; perhaps TRBD2 as D (6 bases). V lost 3 bases to trimming and J lost 0 bases, with 12 bases between them. The CDR3 loop spans 15 amino acids. From germline, CDR1 is ENHRY and CDR2 SYGVKD. The CDR3: CAISEGGAFSYEQYF. CDR3 sequence (DNA): TGTGCCATCAGTGAAGGAGGGGCGTTCTCCTACGAGCAGTACTTC.

The chain employs TRBV9 and TRBJ1-2, with D perhaps TRBD1 (6 bases). The length of the CDR3 is 16 residues. Germline V gene data show CDR1 as SGDLS and CDR2 as YYNGEE. Trimming left V 4 bases short and J 2 bases short, with 18 bases between. CDR3 loop: CASSSSRDNRNYGYTF. The CDR3 DNA reads as TGTGCCAGCAGCTCCTCTCGGGACAACAGGAACTATGGCTACACCTTC.

The chain uses TRBV5-4 and TRBJ1-2, with D hard to call. Trimming took off 0 bases at V and 2 bases at J, with 11 bases between the two ends. CDR3 length: 15 residues. CDR1 is SGHNT and CDR2 is YYREEE in the germline V gene (reference sequence). CDR3 loop: CASSLGGGLNYGYTF. CDR3 in DNA: TGTGCCAGCAGCTTGGGGGGAGGGCTCAACTATGGCTACACCTTC.

This chain links TRBV4-2 with TRBJ2-1; 12 bases match TRBD2. The junction had 4 bases not matched to a gene; V was cut back by 0 bases and J by 4 bases. The CDR3 extends over 17 amino acids. Looked up from germline, CDR1 is LGHNA and CDR2 is YNFKEQ. The CDR3 coding sequence is TGTGCCAGCAGCCAAGAGACTAGCGGGGGCTTGTACAATGAGCAGTTCTTC. Translation: CASSQETSGGLYNEQFF.

This CDR3 reads CASSPPPLTGGYTF. The CDR3 region has the DNA TGTGCCAGCAGTCCACCGCCCTTAACGGGTGGCTACACCTTC. The chain employs TRBV28 and TRBJ1-2, with D unclear. The CDR3 loop spans 14 amino acids. Trimming removed 5 bases from V and 7 bases from J, with 17 bases in between. Germline CDR1 and CDR2: MDHEN and SYDVKM.

The chain joins TRBV6-5 to TRBJ2-7, with 8 bases matching TRBD1. V trimming: 6 bases; J trimming: 3 bases; junction bases outside the gene matches: 1. The length of the CDR3 is 12 residues. Germline V gene lookup returns CDR1 MNHEY and CDR2 SVGAGI. CDR3 bases: TGTGCCAGCAGCGGACAGGGCTACGAGCAGTACTTC. This codes for CASSGQGYEQYF.

The chain recombines TRBV5-1 with TRBJ2-2; D is perhaps TRBD2 (5 bases). Germline CDR1 is SGHRS and CDR2 is YFSETQ. The CDR3 length is 16 residues. V was cut by 0 bases and J by 4 bases, with 13 bases left in between. The CDR3: CASSLVLAGRTGELFF. For the CDR3, the DNA is TGCGCCAGCAGCTTGGTTCTAGCTGGTCGCACCGGGGAGCTGTTTTTT.

The chain links TRBV11-1 to TRBJ1-1, with 7 bases fitting TRBD1. V lost 3 bases, J lost 1 base, and 2 bases stayed unmatched. CDR3 size: 14 residues. Germline V gene data show CDR1 as SGHAT and CDR2 as FQDESV (reference sequence). The DNA for the CDR3 is TGTGCCAGCAGCTTGAGGACAGGGAACACTGAAGCTTTCTTT. Translation gives CASSLRTGNTEAFF.

This clone is a singleton in its sample. The sample carries other DNA sequences with the same CDR3. This chain joins TRBV18 and TRBJ2-1; D may be TRBD1 (7 bases). The CDR3 contains 16 residues. Germline CDR1 and CDR2: KGHSH and LQKENI. Trimming took off 1 base at V and 2 bases at J, with 12 bases between the two ends. CDR3 nucleotides: TGTGCCAGCTCACCACGGCAGGGGGGTACCTACAATGAGCAGTTCTTC. Amino acid sequence: CASSPRQGGTYNEQFF.

The J gene is TRBJ2-5, the V gene TRBV7-9, with 10 bases matching TRBD2. Germline V gives CDR1 SEHNR, CDR2 FQNEAQ (reference sequence). The J segment lost 5 bases and the V segment lost 5 bases, leaving 5 bases of the junction unmatched. The CDR3 extends over 14 amino acids. The CDR3 DNA reads TGTGCCAGCAGCAGTAGCGGGGGGCCGGAGACCCAGTACTTC. Amino acids: CASSSSGGPETQYF.

CDR3: CSVWSGLHNEQFF. CDR3 DNA sequence: TGCAGCGTTTGGTCAGGACTTCACAATGAGCAGTTCTTC. J is TRBJ2-1 and V is TRBV29-1, with D maybe TRBD2 (5 bases). The length of the CDR3 is 13 residues. Per germline, CDR1 SQVTM and CDR2 ANQGSEA. V lost 5 bases to trimming and J lost 5 bases, with 13 bases between them.

The chain is built from TRBV7-2 and TRBJ2-1, with unresolved D. Germline values: CDR1 SGHTA, CDR2 FQGNSA. V gave up 0 bases and J gave up 5 bases, with 8 bases separating them. There are 14 residues in the CDR3. CDR3 region: CASSLAVSNNEQFF. For the CDR3, the DNA is TGTGCCAGCAGCTTAGCCGTGAGTAACAATGAGCAGTTCTTC.

The J gene is TRBJ2-2, the V gene TRBV19; D may be TRBD1 (7 bases). The CDR3 is made up of 15 amino acids. Germline CDR1 and CDR2: LNHDA and SQIVND (reference sequence). With 3 bases removed from V and 4 bases from J, the gap between germline ends came to 12 bases. The CDR3 here is CASSMEGQLTGELFF. CDR3 nucleotide sequence: TGTGCCAGTAGTATGGAGGGACAGCTCACCGGGGAGCTGTTTTTT.

This chain joins TRBV25-1 and TRBJ1-6, with a weak D call TRBD1 (5 bases). Trimming shortened V by 4 bases and J by 10 bases, and 14 bases separated the two germline ends. In germline, CDR1 is MGHDK, CDR2 SYGVNS. The CDR3 totals 14 residues. CDR3 nucleotide sequence: TGTGCCAGCAGTGTGGGGCAGGTCTACTCACCCCTCCACTTT. Amino acids: CASSVGQVYSPLHF.

This clone was seen a few times. The chain couples TRBV14 to TRBJ2-2, with 7 bases lining up with TRBD2. V shed 3 bases, J shed 3 bases, and the junction held 13 bases outside the gene matches. CDR1 and CDR2 from the germline V gene are SGHDN and FVKESK. There are 18 residues in the CDR3. The CDR3 DNA reads TGTGCCAGCAGCCACAGGACTAGTAGTCGATCTTACACCGGGGAGCTGTTTTTT. This translates into CASSHRTSSRSYTGELFF.